This T cell receptor (beta chain) comes out of a study of T-cell memory formation after mild COVID-19. MiXCR, applied by TCRdb to the 5' RACE reads, yields one record per CDR3 protein. Among about 320,000 distinct CDR3 sequences listed, 14% were seen once. This CDR3 is built from 12 residues. Trimming cost V 7 bases and J 4 bases; bases outside gene matches: 2. Germline V gene lookup returns CDR1 SQVTM and CDR2 ANQGSEA. This receptor was identified in a man aged 18-30 years who had mild COVID-19 (a few samples of this study predate the infection). Cell type and time point are not known. The sequenced sample consisted of PBMCs or a T cell subset sorted from them (not recorded which). The rearrangement joins TRBV29-1 to TRBJ2-1, with 9 bases fitting TRBD2. As DNA, the CDR3 is TGCAGCGCCCTAGCGGGGTACAATGAGCAGTTCTTC. This gives the protein CSALAGYNEQFF.